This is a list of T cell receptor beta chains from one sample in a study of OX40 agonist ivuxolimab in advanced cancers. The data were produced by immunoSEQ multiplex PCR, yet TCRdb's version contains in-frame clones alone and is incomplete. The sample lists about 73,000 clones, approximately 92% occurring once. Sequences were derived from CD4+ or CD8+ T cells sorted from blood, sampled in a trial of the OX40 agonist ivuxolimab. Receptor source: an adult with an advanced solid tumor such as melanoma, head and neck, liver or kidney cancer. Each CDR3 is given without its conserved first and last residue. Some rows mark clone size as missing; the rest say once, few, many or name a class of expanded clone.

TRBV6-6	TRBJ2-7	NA	ASSILAGGFYEQY
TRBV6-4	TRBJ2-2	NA	ASSPGSSGTGELF
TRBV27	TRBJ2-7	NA	ASSFGQGEQY
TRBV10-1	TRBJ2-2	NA	ASSTDRGTGELF
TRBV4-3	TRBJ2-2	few	ASSQVLRGEAGELF
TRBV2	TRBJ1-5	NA	ASGAGASNQPQH
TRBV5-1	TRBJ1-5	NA	ASSLEGLGSNQPQH
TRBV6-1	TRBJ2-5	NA	ASREGGGETQY
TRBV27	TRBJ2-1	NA	ASSSSTSGDYNEQF
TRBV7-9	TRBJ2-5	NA	ASSSKSGGIEETQY
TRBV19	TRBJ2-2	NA	ASKRGRKGAGELF
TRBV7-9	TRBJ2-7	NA	ASSPLRQY
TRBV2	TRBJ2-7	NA	ARGSGAEQY
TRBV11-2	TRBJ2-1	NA	ASSLALATEQF
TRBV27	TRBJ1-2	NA	ASSPYRGVYGYT
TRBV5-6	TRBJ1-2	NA	ASTNWDRAFANYGYT
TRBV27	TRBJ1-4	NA	ASSLGGELREKLF
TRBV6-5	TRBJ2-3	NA	ASGFGVEGTDTQY
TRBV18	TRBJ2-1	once	ASSPLGDLSYNEQF
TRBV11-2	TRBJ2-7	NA	ASSLAFFRDEQY
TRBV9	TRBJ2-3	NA	ASSEIADTQY
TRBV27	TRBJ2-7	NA	ASSLLGTASYEQY
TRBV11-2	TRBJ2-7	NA	ASSLIGEQY
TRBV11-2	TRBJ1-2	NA	ASSLGTGPNYGYT
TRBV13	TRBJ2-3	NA	ASSFRLEGFGDTQY
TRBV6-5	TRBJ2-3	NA	ASSYSGSGTDTQY
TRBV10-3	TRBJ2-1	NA	AISWTSDNNEQF